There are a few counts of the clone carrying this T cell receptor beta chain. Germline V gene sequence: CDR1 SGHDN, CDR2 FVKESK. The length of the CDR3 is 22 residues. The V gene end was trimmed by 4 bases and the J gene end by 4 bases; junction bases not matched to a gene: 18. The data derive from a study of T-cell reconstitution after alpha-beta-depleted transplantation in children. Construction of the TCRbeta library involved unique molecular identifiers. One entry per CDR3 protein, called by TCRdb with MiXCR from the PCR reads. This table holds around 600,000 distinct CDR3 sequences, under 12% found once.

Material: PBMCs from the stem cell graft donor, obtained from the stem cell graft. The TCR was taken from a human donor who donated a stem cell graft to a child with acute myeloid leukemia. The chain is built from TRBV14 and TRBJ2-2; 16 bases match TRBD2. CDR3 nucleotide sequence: TGTGCCAGCAGCCCCCGTGAGACGACACCGGGACTAGCGGGAGGGACCACCGGGGAGCTGTTTTTT. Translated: CASSPRETTPGLAGGTTGELFF.